Included here is one T cell receptor (beta chain) sequence, with context. As yet, its antigen is unknown. This entry comes from a study of regulatory T cells in long-lasting Graves disease. Broader study findings: It was in persistent disease that TRBV28, TRBJ1-2 and TRBJ2-5 were favored.

Through Arm-PCR of CDR3 regions and iRepertoire HTBI primers, TCR beta libraries were built. TCRdb used MiXCR to reprocess the multiplex PCR reads, holding one entry per CDR3 protein. The table has 700,000 or so distinct CDR3 sequences, around 30% seen once. After removal of 3 bases from V and 7 bases from J, the junction contained 11 bases not matched to a gene. CDR1 is MNHEY and CDR2 is SMNVEV in the germline V gene (reference sequence). This CDR3 comprises 17 residues. Time point of the sample: persistent/refractory GD, antithyroid drugs over 5 years with positive TRAb. After RNA was extracted from PBMCs, the TCR library was made from it. It was American Thyroid Association guidelines that determined Graves' disease diagnosis.

This specimen consisted of peripheral blood mononuclear cells (PBMCs), obtained when the disease was refractory, from a patient treated with antithyroid drugs. This clonotype was sampled from a female donor with Graves disease. The V and J genes are TRBV27 and TRBJ2-2; 10 bases are a match to TRBD2. CDR3 region: CASSFIPSGRLNGELFF. The CDR3 bases are TGTGCCAGCAGTTTTATCCCTAGCGGGAGACTGAACGGGGAGCTGTTTTTT.